The rows below give T cell receptor beta chains drawn from one sample of a study of prognosis after radiotherapy for stage I lung cancer. TCRdb analysed the multiplex PCR reads with MiXCR anew, one entry per CDR3 protein. The sample has about 16,000 distinct CDR3 sequences, under 50% seen once; the top ten hold around 47%. Sequenced here: PBMCs, sampled before or after stereotactic body radiation therapy (not recorded which). All receptors derive from a donor of 50 years or more with non-small cell lung cancer. Both conserved end residues are part of each CDR3. The order of the fields is J gene, D gene, clone size, V gene, CDR3 DNA, CDR3 protein. The D gene is left open where the match is weak. Some rows have no size entry. The others give once, few or many, or a class for an expanded clone.

TRBJ1-1 | . | . | TRBV20-1 | TGCAGTGCTAGAGATACTACAGCGTTGGCTTTCTTT | CSARDTTALAFF
TRBJ1-3 | TRBD1 | medium-sized | TRBV12-3/TRBV12-4 | TGTGCCAGCACCCAGGACAGGATGCGCGGAAACACCATATATTTT | CASTQDRMRGNTIYF
TRBJ1-3 | . | once | TRBV5-1 | TGCGCCAGCATCTTGTCGGGGTCTTCTGGAAACACCATATATTTT | CASILSGSSGNTIYF
TRBJ1-1 | . | many | TRBV29-1 | TGCAGCGCCTCGGACACTGAAGCTTTCTTT | CSASDTEAFF
TRBJ2-7 | TRBD2 | . | TRBV6-1 | TGTGCCAGCGTCCCTTCTAGCGGACCCTCGGACGAGCAGTACTTC | CASVPSSGPSDEQYF
TRBJ2-2 | . | medium-sized | TRBV28 | TGTGCCAGCAGTTTAATAGATGGTTACGGGGAGCTGTTTTTT | CASSLIDGYGELFF
TRBJ2-1 | TRBD2 | few | TRBV29-1 | TGCAGCGTTGTCGGACTAGTTACCGTGGATGAGCAGTTCTTC | CSVVGLVTVDEQFF
TRBJ1-1 | . | many | TRBV30 | TGTGCCTGGAGTGTTTGGGGCCTGAACACTGAAGCTTTCTTT | CAWSVWGLNTEAFF
TRBJ2-7 | TRBD1 | medium-sized | TRBV3-1 | TGTGCCAGCACCTTCTCTTCAGGGGGCGAAGGGGCCTACGAGCAGTACTTC | CASTFSSGGEGAYEQYF
TRBJ2-2 | . | few | TRBV7-3 | TGTGCCAGCAACGACCTAGGGAACACCGGGGAGCTGTTTTTT | CASNDLGNTGELFF
TRBJ1-2 | TRBD1 | many | TRBV5-6 | TGTGCCAGCAGCTTGTTCCCTTTGGGACAGGGATTTAGCTATGGCTACACCTTC | CASSLFPLGQGFSYGYTF
TRBJ1-4 | TRBD1 | . | TRBV5-4 | TGTGCCAGCAGCACACAGGGGGCTAAGAAACTGTTTTTT | CASSTQGAKKLFF
TRBJ2-1 | TRBD2 | many | TRBV5-1 | TGCGCCAGCAGCTTGATGGGCGGGGGGGCCGGGGGCAATGAGCAGTTCTTC | CASSLMGGGAGGNEQFF
TRBJ2-5 | . | many | TRBV30 | TGTGCCTGGAGTGTCGATTTGGGGGAGACCCAGTACTTC | CAWSVDLGETQYF
TRBJ1-2 | . | . | TRBV30 | TGTGCCTGGAGTCCGGCGACTGGCTACACCTTC | CAWSPATGYTF
TRBJ1-1 | . | . | TRBV12-3/TRBV12-4 | TGTGCCAGCAGTCTTCCCGCGAGGGGGGACACTGAGGCTTTCTTT | CASSLPARGDTEAFF
TRBJ2-7 | TRBD2 | . | TRBV6-1 | TGTGCCAGCAGCCAGAGGACTAGCGGACCCTACGAGCAGTACTTC | CASSQRTSGPYEQYF
TRBJ2-1 | TRBD2 | many | TRBV25-1 | TGTGCCAGCAGTGAGCTAACTAGCGGGAGAGAGTATGAGCAGTTCTTC | CASSELTSGREYEQFF
TRBJ2-7 | . | . | TRBV7-2 | TGTGCCAGCAGCCCCGGGACTCCCGAGCAGTACTTC | CASSPGTPEQYF
TRBJ2-7 | TRBD1 | many | TRBV2 | TGTGCCAGCTCCCGACCAGGGGGCGCGGCACATTCCGGGGAGCAGTACTTC | CASSRPGGAAHSGEQYF
TRBJ1-1 | . | few | TRBV20-1 | TGCAGTGCCCTCGACTGGATGAACAGGGCAGTAACTGAAGCTTTCTTT | CSALDWMNRAVTEAFF
TRBJ2-7 | . | . | TRBV11-3 | TGTGCCAGCAGCTTTGCGGCAACCGTATCCTACGAGCAGTACTTC | CASSFAATVSYEQYF
TRBJ2-7 | TRBD2 | . | TRBV12-3/TRBV12-4 | TGTGCCATCATACTAGCGGGAGGCCTATACGAGCAGTACTTC | CAIILAGGLYEQYF
TRBJ2-1 | TRBD2 | . | TRBV18 | TGTGCCAGCTCACCACGGTCTAGCGGGAGCTACAATGAGCAGTTCTTC | CASSPRSSGSYNEQFF
TRBJ1-2 | TRBD1 | many | TRBV20-1 | TGCAGTGCTAGGACAGGGATCTATGGCTACACCTTC | CSARTGIYGYTF
TRBJ2-1 | . | many | TRBV20-1 | TGCAGTGCTAGAGAAAGAAGCGCTAGCTCCTACAATGAGCAGTTCTTC | CSARERSASSYNEQFF
TRBJ1-6 | TRBD1 | medium-sized | TRBV30 | TGTGCCTGGAATGGACAGGGGTTTGGTAATTCACCCCTCCACTTT | CAWNGQGFGNSPLHF
TRBJ2-3 | . | many | TRBV28 | TGTGCCAGCAGTCCGAACCGGGTAAACACAGATACGCAGTATTTT | CASSPNRVNTDTQYF
TRBJ2-4 | TRBD2 | . | TRBV10-3 | TGTGCCATGGAGACTAGCGGGACGCCCGAAAACATTCAGTACTTC | CAMETSGTPENIQYF
TRBJ2-3 | . | many | TRBV3-1 | TGTGCCAGCAGCCGAACTACCCCAGATACGCAGTATTTT | CASSRTTPDTQYF
TRBJ1-5 | . | medium-sized | TRBV6-1 | TGTGCCAGCAGTGCGTCGGATGGCAATCAGCCCCAGCATTTT | CASSASDGNQPQHF
TRBJ2-1 | . | . | TRBV27 | TGTGCCAGCAGTTTATTGCGGGTCAGCTCCTACAATGAGCAGTTCTTC | CASSLLRVSSYNEQFF
TRBJ1-2 | . | many | TRBV10-3 | TGTGCCATCAGTGTTCTCTATGGCTACACCTTC | CAISVLYGYTF
TRBJ2-7 | . | . | TRBV2 | TGTGCCAGCAACCAGGCCCTCGCCTACGAGCAGTACTTC | CASNQALAYEQYF
TRBJ1-1 | . | many | TRBV30 | TGTGCCTGGAGTGTAGGGGGGACGAACACTGAAGCTTTCTTT | CAWSVGGTNTEAFF
TRBJ2-2 | . | . | TRBV6-1 | TGTGCCAGCAGCCACTGTGCGGGGTACTATACCGCGAACACCTGGGAGCTGTTTTTT | CASSHCAGYYTANTWELFF
TRBJ2-7 | TRBD1 | . | TRBV24-1 | TGTGCCACCAGTGATCCCCGGCAGGGGGCAAGCGAGCAGTACTTC | CATSDPRQGASEQYF
TRBJ2-7 | . | . | TRBV11-1 | TGTGCCAGCAGAAAGACTGGCACCTACGAGCAGTACTTC | CASRKTGTYEQYF
TRBJ1-5 | . | many | TRBV12-3/TRBV12-4 | TGTGCCAGCAGTTTCCCCTTGCGGCCCCAGCATTTT | CASSFPLRPQHF
TRBJ1-3 | . | many | TRBV3-1 | TGTGCCAGCAGCCAAGGAGCAGGTGGAAACACCATATATTTT | CASSQGAGGNTIYF
TRBJ2-2 | . | . | TRBV5-4 | TGTGCCAGCAGCCCCGAGGGGGGCTCCCCCACCGGGGAGCTGTTTTTT | CASSPEGGSPTGELFF
TRBJ2-2 | . | . | TRBV6-2/TRBV6-3 | TGTGCCAGCAGCCACGGTGCGTGGTATTATACCGCGAACACCGGGGAGCTGTTTTTT | CASSHGAWYYTANTGELFF
TRBJ2-1 | . | . | TRBV7-9 | TGTGCCAGCAGCTTAGGGGCTGGCTTCGATGAGCAGCTCTTC | CASSLGAGFDEQLF
TRBJ2-7 | . | . | TRBV5-1 | TGCGCCAGCAGCTTGGCAAGCCTAAGCGGGCGGGCTGGCGAGCAATACTTC | CASSLASLSGRAGEQYF
TRBJ1-2 | . | . | TRBV19 | TGTGCCAGTAGTCTCACCCTTCACACAACGGTTCCGTATTACTATGGCTACACCTTC | CASSLTLHTTVPYYYGYTF
TRBJ2-5 | . | many | TRBV19 | TGTGCCAGTAGTACCGGAGGGGGGCTTCGCGAGACCCAGTACTTC | CASSTGGGLRETQYF
TRBJ2-7 | TRBD2 | many | TRBV7-9 | TGTGCCGGCAGCTTAGCGCGCGTAGCGGGATCCGAGCAGTACTTC | CAGSLARVAGSEQYF
TRBJ2-2 | . | once | TRBV19 | TGTGCCAGTAGTCGGCTAGCGAGTGCCGGGGAGCTGTTTTTT | CASSRLASAGELFF